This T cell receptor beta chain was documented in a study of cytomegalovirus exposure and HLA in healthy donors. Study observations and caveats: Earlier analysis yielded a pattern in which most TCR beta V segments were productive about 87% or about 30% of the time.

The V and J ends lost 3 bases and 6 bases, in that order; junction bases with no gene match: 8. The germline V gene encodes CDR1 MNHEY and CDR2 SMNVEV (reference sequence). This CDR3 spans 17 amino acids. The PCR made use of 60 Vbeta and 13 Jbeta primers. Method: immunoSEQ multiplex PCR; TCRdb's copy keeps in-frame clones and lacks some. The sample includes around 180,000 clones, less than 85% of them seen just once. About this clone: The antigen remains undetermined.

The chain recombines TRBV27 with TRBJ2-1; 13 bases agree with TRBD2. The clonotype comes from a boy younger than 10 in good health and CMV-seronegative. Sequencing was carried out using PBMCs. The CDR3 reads CASSLMTSGRMSNEQFF. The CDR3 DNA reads TGTGCCAGCAGTTTGATGACTAGCGGGAGGATGAGCAATGAGCAGTTCTTC.